These T cell receptor beta chains were read from a single sample in a study of T cell changes during pregnancy in multiple sclerosis. TCRdb's table, derived via immunoSEQ multiplex PCR, lists solely in-frame clones and lacks some. Of about 89,000 clones in the sample, over 90% were seen once. The material was peripheral blood, obtained in the third trimester of pregnancy. These receptors were taken from a female donor with multiple sclerosis, enrolled in a pregnancy study. Both conserved end residues are part of each CDR3. The D gene is left open where the match is weak. Not every row has a clone size; where given, it reads once, few, many or a size class.

>TRBJ1-5|TRBV13|TRBD1|NA
CASSSGTGNLQPQHF
TGTGCCAGCAGCTCAGGGACAGGGAATCTTCAGCCCCAGCATTTT
>TRBJ2-7|TRBV5-1|TRBD1|NA
CASHAFGDSSYEQYF
TGCGCCAGCCATGCCTTCGGGGACAGTTCCTACGAGCAGTACTTC
>TRBJ2-2|TRBV5-1|TRBD2|NA
CASSLLPSGRGNTGELFF
TGCGCCAGCAGCTTGCTTCCTAGCGGGAGAGGGAACACCGGGGAGCTGTTTTTT
>TRBJ2-1|TRBV30|TRBD2|once
CAWRRLAGGSMRNEQFF
TGTGCCTGGAGACGACTAGCGGGAGGGTCGATGCGGAATGAGCAGTTCTTC
>TRBJ2-3|TRBV28|TRBD2|NA
CASRARGAGGTDTQYF
TGTGCCAGCAGGGCTCGGGGGGCGGGAGGAACAGATACGCAGTATTTT
>TRBJ2-5|TRBV27|TRBD1|NA
CASSSNRGSGLQETQYF
TGTGCCAGCAGTTCAAACAGGGGAAGCGGACTCCAAGAGACCCAGTACTTC
>TRBJ2-3|TRBV5-1|NA|NA
CASSVSGTDTQYF
TGCGCCAGCAGCGTAAGCGGCACAGATACGCAGTATTTT
>TRBJ2-1|TRBV6-1|TRBD2|NA
CASSGQRLAGSGEQFF
TGTGCCAGCAGTGGCCAAAGACTAGCGGGAAGCGGTGAGCAGTTCTTC
>TRBJ2-7|TRBV4-3|NA|NA
CASSQGPGAGNEQYF
TGCGCCAGCAGCCAAGGACCAGGGGCAGGAAACGAGCAGTACTTC
>TRBJ1-5|TRBV12-5|TRBD1|NA
CASGLVITGTVNQPQHF
TGTGCTAGTGGTTTGGTAATTACTGGGACAGTAAATCAGCCCCAGCATTTT
>TRBJ2-7|TRBV4-1|TRBD2|once
CASSQEVGLGGYEQYF
TGCGCCAGCAGCCAAGAGGTTGGACTAGGCGGCTACGAGCAGTACTTC
>TRBJ2-1|TRBV19|NA|once
CASSIGLGGEQFF
TGTGCCAGTAGTATTGGTCTTGGGGGGGAGCAGTTCTTC
>TRBJ2-1|TRBV9|NA|NA
CASAKTGVSYNEQFF
TGTGCCAGCGCGAAGACAGGCGTCTCCTACAATGAGCAGTTCTTC
>TRBJ2-1|TRBV29-1|TRBD2|once
CSVDRTSVYNEQFF
TGCAGCGTTGACCGGACTAGCGTCTACAATGAGCAGTTCTTC
>TRBJ1-5|TRBV19|NA|NA
CASSIDPDRPLNQPQHF
TGTGCCAGTAGTATAGATCCAGACAGGCCACTCAATCAGCCCCAGCATTTT
>TRBJ2-7|TRBV6-7|NA|NA
CASSYSTDSRGYYEQYF
TGTGCCAGCAGTTACTCGACGGATTCAAGAGGTTACTACGAGCAGTACTTC
>TRBJ1-2|TRBV11-2|NA|NA
CASSLGGVKLYTF
TGTGCCAGCAGCTTAGGGGGGGTAAAGCTCTACACCTTC
>TRBJ1-1|TRBV28|NA|NA
CASPDKRQTGHTEAFF
TGTGCCAGTCCAGATAAACGACAGACGGGCCACACTGAAGCTTTCTTT
>TRBJ2-7|TRBV30|NA|NA
CAWTTGYTYEQYF
TGTGCCTGGACTACAGGGTATACCTACGAGCAGTACTTC
>TRBJ2-7|TRBV6-5|TRBD1|NA
CASSYSTPQGENEQYF
TGTGCCAGCAGTTACTCGACCCCACAGGGGGAGAACGAGCAGTACTTC
>TRBJ2-7|TRBV7-9|NA|NA
CASSLGRSYEQYF
TGTGCCAGCAGCTTAGGCAGGTCCTACGAGCAGTACTTC
>TRBJ2-2|TRBV4-3|NA|once
CASSQGLAGELFF
TGCGCCAGCAGCCAGGGCCTCGCCGGGGAGCTGTTTTTT
>TRBJ1-1|TRBV28|TRBD1|NA
CASSPSTGRRTEAFF
TGTGCCAGCAGTCCCTCGACAGGGAGGAGAACTGAAGCTTTCTTT
>TRBJ2-7|TRBV14|TRBD1|NA
CASSPTTGIGNEQYF
TGTGCCAGCAGCCCGACGACAGGGATAGGGAACGAGCAGTACTTC
>TRBJ2-1|TRBV27|TRBD1|once
CASSSRRQGAVNEQFF
TGTGCCAGCAGTTCCCGACGACAGGGGGCGGTCAATGAGCAGTTCTTC
>TRBJ2-1|TRBV5-1|TRBD1|NA
CASSPTGNRYNEQFF
TGCGCCAGCAGCCCGACAGGGAATCGCTACAATGAGCAGTTCTTC
>TRBJ1-5|TRBV11-2|NA|NA
CASSFGGYQPQHF
TGTGCCAGCAGCTTCGGGGGGTATCAGCCCCAGCATTTT
>TRBJ1-1|TRBV18|TRBD1|NA
CASSRQGMNTEAFF
TGTGCCAGCTCAAGACAGGGGATGAACACTGAAGCTTTCTTT
>TRBJ1-5|TRBV4-1|TRBD1|NA
CASSHLDRGIKQPQHF
TGCGCCAGCAGCCACCTGGACAGGGGTATTAAGCAGCCCCAGCATTTT
>TRBJ1-5|TRBV27|NA|NA
CASSGGLHQGQPQHF
TGTGCCAGCAGTGGAGGTTTACATCAAGGTCAGCCCCAGCATTTT
>TRBJ2-5|TRBV10-3|NA|NA
CAIGREAPQETQYF
TGTGCCATAGGACGGGAAGCCCCTCAAGAGACCCAGTACTTC
>TRBJ1-1|TRBV7-8|NA|NA
CASSLRGSGTEAFF
TGTGCCAGCAGCTTAAGGGGTTCGGGTACTGAAGCTTTCTTT
>TRBJ2-7|TRBV27|NA|few
CASWGRESYEQYF
TGTGCCTCTTGGGGGCGGGAGTCCTACGAGCAGTACTTC
>TRBJ1-2|TRBV30|NA|NA
CAWSPISYGYTF
TGTGCCTGGAGTCCAATCAGCTATGGCTACACCTTC